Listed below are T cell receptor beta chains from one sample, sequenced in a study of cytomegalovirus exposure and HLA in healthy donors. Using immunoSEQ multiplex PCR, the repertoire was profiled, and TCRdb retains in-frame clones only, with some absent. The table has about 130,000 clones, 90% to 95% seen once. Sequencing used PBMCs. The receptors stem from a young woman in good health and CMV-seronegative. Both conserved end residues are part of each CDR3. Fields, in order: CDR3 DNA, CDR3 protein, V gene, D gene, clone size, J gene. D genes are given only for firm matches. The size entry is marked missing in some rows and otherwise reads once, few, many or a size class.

TGTGCCAGCAGCTCAGAGGATCCTCAGCCCCAGCATTTT CASSSEDPQPQHF TRBV9 . . TRBJ1-5
TGTGCCAGCAGTTTGAAAAACAGGGGGGCCAAAAACATTCAGTACTTC CASSLKNRGAKNIQYF TRBV27 TRBD1 . TRBJ2-4
TGTGCCAGCTCCCAAAAGACGGGAGCGCTAGCCAAAAACATTCAGTACTTC CASSQKTGALAKNIQYF TRBV18 . . TRBJ2-4
TGTGCCAGCAGCCTCATTGACAGACCGAACACTGAAGCTTTCTTT CASSLIDRPNTEAFF TRBV5-6 . . TRBJ1-1
TGTGCCAGCTCATCTAAGGGCAGGGCAAATCAGCCCCAGCATTTT CASSSKGRANQPQHF TRBV6-5 . . TRBJ1-5
TGTGCCAGCAGTTCCCTCCCACTCCCCCCTGGGAGGCTATACAATGAGCAGTTCTTC CASSSLPLPPGRLYNEQFF TRBV28 . . TRBJ2-1
TGTGCCAGCAGTTTAGCGCTGCAGGGAGGCTATGGCTACACCTTC CASSLALQGGYGYTF TRBV28 . few TRBJ1-2
TGCGCCAGCAGCTTGCTACCGCTTCGGGACAGGGGAACGAACACTGAAGCTTTCTTT CASSLLPLRDRGTNTEAFF TRBV5-1 TRBD1 . TRBJ1-1
TGTGCCAGCAGCTTGGGGACAGATCTGATCTACGAGCAGTACTTC CASSLGTDLIYEQYF TRBV5-4 . . TRBJ2-7
TGTGCCAGCAGCCCGCGAGTCGGGGGAGAGTGGCCGGCTAATGAAAAACTGTTTTTT CASSPRVGGEWPANEKLFF TRBV11-2 . . TRBJ1-4
TGTGCCAGCAGCCAGGGGGCCGGGCGTGAAAAACTGTTTTTT CASSQGAGREKLFF TRBV5-8 TRBD1 . TRBJ1-4
TGCGCCAGCAGTCTCCTAGATCCCTTTGATACGCAGTATTTT CASSLLDPFDTQYF TRBV5-1 . . TRBJ2-3
TGTGCCAGCAGCTTGGCACTAGACAATGAGCAGTTCTTC CASSLALDNEQFF TRBV5-4 . . TRBJ2-1
TGTGCCAGCGACCGGGGCGGACAGATGTACAATGAGCAGTTCTTC CASDRGGQMYNEQFF TRBV7-9 . . TRBJ2-1
TGTGCCAGCAGTCACCCGGGGGGGCGAGAGACCCAGTACTTC CASSHPGGRETQYF TRBV7-7 TRBD2 . TRBJ2-5
TGTGCCAGCAGTGAAGCGGGGAGGCGGGCTTTCTTT CASSEAGRRAFF TRBV6-1 . . TRBJ1-1
TGCAGCGTTGAGGGGGTAGCGGGGGGTGCAGATACGCAGTATTTT CSVEGVAGGADTQYF TRBV29-1 TRBD2 . TRBJ2-3
TGTGCCAGCAGCACCCAGGGGAGGGGTTACGAGCAGTACTTC CASSTQGRGYEQYF TRBV7-2 . . TRBJ2-7
TGTGCCACCAGCAGAGTCGTCCAGCGGGGGGTCTACGAGCAGTACTTC CATSRVVQRGVYEQYF TRBV15 TRBD2 . TRBJ2-7
TGCAGCGTTGAAGATGGTCAGGATGAGCAGTTCTTC CSVEDGQDEQFF TRBV29-1 . . TRBJ2-1
TGTGCCAGCAGTTTAGGGGGGGAAGGATATGAGCAGTTCTTC CASSLGGEGYEQFF TRBV28 TRBD2 . TRBJ2-1
TGTGCCAGCAGTGACATTAGGACTAGCGGTTACAATGAGCAGTTCTTC CASSDIRTSGYNEQFF TRBV6-4 TRBD2 once TRBJ2-1
TGTGCCAGCAGCCCACGGACTAGCGGGAGACGAACCGGGGAGCTGTTTTTT CASSPRTSGRRTGELFF TRBV9 TRBD2 . TRBJ2-2
TGTGCCAGCAGTAGTAACAGGGATCGGGAGACCCAGTACTTC CASSSNRDRETQYF TRBV28 . . TRBJ2-5
TGTGCCAGCAGCTCGCCCGTAGGGGACTATGGCTACACCTTC CASSSPVGDYGYTF TRBV5-4 . . TRBJ1-2
TGTGCCAGCGGGGGCGAGGCAGGGATGGATACGCAGTATTTT CASGGEAGMDTQYF TRBV5-6 . . TRBJ2-3
TGTGCCAGCAGCCGGGGACTAGCGGACGGGGAGCTGTTTTTT CASSRGLADGELFF TRBV5-5 TRBD2 . TRBJ2-2
TGTGCCTGGAGTCGGGACAGACAAGAGACCCAGTACTTC CAWSRDRQETQYF TRBV30 TRBD1 few TRBJ2-5
TGTGCCAGCAGTAGAGGACAGGGGGCCGGCGAAAAACTGTTTTTT CASSRGQGAGEKLFF TRBV6-5 TRBD1 . TRBJ1-4
TGTGCCAGCAGGCGGGACGGCGGGGAGCTGTTTTTT CASRRDGGELFF TRBV2 . . TRBJ2-2
TGTGCCAGCTCACCACGGGGGCAGAACCAAGAGACCCAGTACTTC CASSPRGQNQETQYF TRBV18 . . TRBJ2-5
TGCGCCAGCAGCCCGAGCCCGGGACTAGCGGGTAACGGCGAGCAGTACTTC CASSPSPGLAGNGEQYF TRBV4-1 TRBD2 . TRBJ2-7
TGTGCCAGCAGCTCGGGACAGGGGGGAACCTACGAGCAGTACTTC CASSSGQGGTYEQYF TRBV11-2 TRBD1 . TRBJ2-7
TGTGCCAGCACCACGGGCCTCTCGGGGATTCAGTACTTC CASTTGLSGIQYF TRBV2 . . TRBJ2-4
TGTGCCAGCAGAGCGGGACTAGCGGAACAAGAGACCCAGTACTTC CASRAGLAEQETQYF TRBV2 TRBD2 . TRBJ2-5
TGTGCCAGCAGCGACAGGCTAGGCGGGGAGCTGTTTTTT CASSDRLGGELFF TRBV6-5 . . TRBJ2-2
TGTGCCAGCGATCCCGGGACAGGGTACACCGGGGAGCTGTTTTTT CASDPGTGYTGELFF TRBV2 TRBD1 . TRBJ2-2
TGTGCCATCAGTGAGTCGGACAGCTCCTACGAGCAGTACTTC CAISESDSSYEQYF TRBV10-3 . once TRBJ2-7
TGTGCCAGCAGCTTAGCGGGCAGGGTGGATTCCTACGAGCAGTACTTC CASSLAGRVDSYEQYF TRBV7-8 . . TRBJ2-7
TGTGCCAGCAGCTACTTGACAGGGGAAGCTTTCTTT CASSYLTGEAFF TRBV7-9 TRBD1 . TRBJ1-1
TGTGCCAGCAGCTTAGGGACTAGCCCTAGCTCTGGAAACACCATATATTTT CASSLGTSPSSGNTIYF TRBV11-2 . once TRBJ1-3
TGTGCCAGCAGCCAAGATTGGGCAGGGCGCGAGCAGTACTTC CASSQDWAGREQYF TRBV14 . . TRBJ2-7
TGTGCCAGCAGTGCAGACGGAGCTAACTATGGCTACACCTTC CASSADGANYGYTF TRBV2 . . TRBJ1-2
TGTGCCAGCAAGACCGGGACATCAGCTAACTATGGCTACACCTTC CASKTGTSANYGYTF TRBV5-4 . . TRBJ1-2
TGCGCCAGCAGCTTAAGGACAGGGGAAGGTGAAAAACTGTTTTTT CASSLRTGEGEKLFF TRBV5-1 TRBD1 once TRBJ1-4
TGTGCCTGGTCCCGGGGGAGACCCAACATCCTCGAGCAGTACTTC CAWSRGRPNILEQYF TRBV30 . . TRBJ2-7
TGTGCCAGCAGCTTGCCGGTGGACGGGAGGCGAGAGACCCAGTACTTC CASSLPVDGRRETQYF TRBV7-9 TRBD2 . TRBJ2-5
TGTGCCAGCAGTGCCCAAATCTATGGCTACACCTTC CASSAQIYGYTF TRBV2 . . TRBJ1-2
TGTGCCAGCAGGGAGGGATTAGGGGCCAACGTCCTGACTTTC CASREGLGANVLTF TRBV28 . . TRBJ2-6
TGTGCCAGCAGTTTAGCAGGCCGGGAATATGGCTACACCTTC CASSLAGREYGYTF TRBV28 . . TRBJ1-2
TGTGCCAGCTTATTTACAGGGGGCAATCAGCCCCAGCATTTT CASLFTGGNQPQHF TRBV28 TRBD1 . TRBJ1-5
TGTGCCAGCGGACTTAAAGGGGGAAACATTCAGTACTTC CASGLKGGNIQYF TRBV6-5 . . TRBJ2-4
TGTGCCAGCTCATACGGCAGACAGGGTGGTGACACCATATATTTT CASSYGRQGGDTIYF TRBV18 TRBD1 . TRBJ1-3
TGTGCCAGTAGTGTGGGACTCTACAATGAGCAGTTCTTC CASSVGLYNEQFF TRBV19 . . TRBJ2-1
TGCAGCGTTGGGGCGCGGGATCAGCCCCAGCATTTT CSVGARDQPQHF TRBV29-1 . . TRBJ1-5
TGTGCCAGCAGCTTAGACCCGACAGGGAAAAACACTGAAGCTTTCTTT CASSLDPTGKNTEAFF TRBV11-2 TRBD1 . TRBJ1-1
TGTGCCAGCAGCTTAGATCAGGGACAGGGGGATAAGCAGTACTTC CASSLDQGQGDKQYF TRBV7-9 TRBD1 . TRBJ2-7
TGTGCCAGCAGCTTCAGACCGAGCGGATATGGCTACACCTTC CASSFRPSGYGYTF TRBV5-4 . . TRBJ1-2
TGTGCCACCTCGGGGGGGTCAATGGGGCCCCAGCATTTT CATSGGSMGPQHF TRBV2 . . TRBJ1-5
TGCAGCGTTGATAGTCCCTACGAGCAGTACTTC CSVDSPYEQYF TRBV29-1 . once TRBJ2-7